This is a list of T cell receptor beta chains from one sample in a study of CD8 T cells in ankylosing spondylitis. One entry per CDR3 protein, called by TCRdb with MiXCR from the 5' RACE reads. The sample records about 42,000 distinct CDR3 sequences, approximately 3.6% being singletons. Sequencing was carried out using blood, either unsorted or a sorted T cell fraction (not recorded which). These receptors came from a female donor with ankylosing spondylitis or in good health (not recorded which). The CDR3 runs from the conserved cysteine through the conserved F or W. D genes are given only for firm matches. For some rows the clone size is stated as once, few or many, or as a class when expanded; others skip it.

V gene: TRBV9; D gene: -; clone size: many; J gene: TRBJ2-1; CDR3 DNA: TGTGCCAGCAGCGTAGAGCTTCATGGTGAGCAGTTCTTC; CDR3 protein: CASSVELHGEQFF
V gene: TRBV9; D gene: -; clone size: many; J gene: TRBJ1-5; CDR3 DNA: TGTGCCAGCAGCGCACAGGGAATTAATCAGCCCCAGCATTTT; CDR3 protein: CASSAQGINQPQHF
V gene: TRBV9; D gene: -; clone size: few; J gene: TRBJ1-5; CDR3 DNA: TGTGCCAGCAGCGTAGGTCCGGGGGCAAGAAATCAGCCCCAGCATTTT; CDR3 protein: CASSVGPGARNQPQHF
V gene: TRBV9; D gene: -; clone size: many; J gene: TRBJ1-2; CDR3 DNA: TGTGCCAGCAGCGTAGATGGGGGATCTAACTATGGCTACACCTTC; CDR3 protein: CASSVDGGSNYGYTF
V gene: TRBV9; D gene: -; clone size: many; J gene: TRBJ2-1; CDR3 DNA: TGTGCCAGCAGCGTTAACCCCCCCAATGAGCAGTTCTTC; CDR3 protein: CASSVNPPNEQFF
V gene: TRBV9; D gene: -; clone size: many; J gene: TRBJ2-5; CDR3 DNA: TGTGCCAGCAGCGTAGGTTGGGGACTTCAAGAGACCCAGTACTTC; CDR3 protein: CASSVGWGLQETQYF
V gene: TRBV9; D gene: TRBD2; clone size: few; J gene: TRBJ2-1; CDR3 DNA: TGTGCCAGCAGCGAGCCCGACTCCTTAGCGGGGGTGAACAATGAGCAGTTCTTC; CDR3 protein: CASSEPDSLAGVNNEQFF
V gene: TRBV9; D gene: -; clone size: many; J gene: TRBJ1-6; CDR3 DNA: TGTGCCAGCAGCGTATTGGGCTCCTATAATTCACCCCTCCACTTT; CDR3 protein: CASSVLGSYNSPLHF
V gene: TRBV9; D gene: -; clone size: many; J gene: TRBJ2-5; CDR3 DNA: TGTGCCAGCAGCGATGAACAGGGATTCGGAGAGACCCAGTACTTC; CDR3 protein: CASSDEQGFGETQYF
V gene: TRBV9; D gene: -; clone size: many; J gene: TRBJ1-3; CDR3 DNA: TGTGCCAGCAGCGTAGTTGACGACTTCGCACTCTCTGGAAACACCATATATTTT; CDR3 protein: CASSVVDDFALSGNTIYF
V gene: TRBV9; D gene: -; clone size: many; J gene: TRBJ1-2; CDR3 DNA: TGTGCCAGCAGCGCGACAGGACAGTCCTATGGCTACACCTTC; CDR3 protein: CASSATGQSYGYTF
V gene: TRBV9; D gene: TRBD2; clone size: many; J gene: TRBJ2-1; CDR3 DNA: TGTGCCAGCAGCGGCGGGCTCCGTGTGGGACTAGCGGTCAATGAGCAGTTCTTC; CDR3 protein: CASSGGLRVGLAVNEQFF
V gene: TRBV9; D gene: -; clone size: many; J gene: TRBJ2-2; CDR3 DNA: TGTGCCAGCAGCGTAGAAGTCACGAACACCGGGGAGCTGTTTTTT; CDR3 protein: CASSVEVTNTGELFF
V gene: TRBV9; D gene: TRBD1; clone size: many; J gene: TRBJ2-7; CDR3 DNA: TGTGCCAGCAGCCAAGGACAGGGAGGCGTCTACGAGCAGTACTTC; CDR3 protein: CASSQGQGGVYEQYF
V gene: TRBV9; D gene: -; clone size: many; J gene: TRBJ2-1; CDR3 DNA: TGTGCCAGCAGCGTAGATACTTACAATGAGCAGTTCTTC; CDR3 protein: CASSVDTYNEQFF
V gene: TRBV9; D gene: TRBD1; clone size: many; J gene: TRBJ1-2; CDR3 DNA: TGTGCCAGCAGTTCTCGGACAGGGGGCAACTATGGCTACACCTTC; CDR3 protein: CASSSRTGGNYGYTF
V gene: TRBV9; D gene: TRBD1; clone size: many; J gene: TRBJ1-2; CDR3 DNA: TGTGCCAGCAGCAACAGGGGCTCATTGGGGTATGGCTACACCTTC; CDR3 protein: CASSNRGSLGYGYTF
V gene: TRBV9; D gene: TRBD2; clone size: -; J gene: TRBJ2-6; CDR3 DNA: TGTGCCAGCAGGGCCCACGCCGGGGGGACGGGGGCCAACGTCCTGACTTTC; CDR3 protein: CASRAHAGGTGANVLTF
V gene: TRBV9; D gene: TRBD2; clone size: many; J gene: TRBJ2-4; CDR3 DNA: TGTGCCAGCAGCCTTGGGGGGGTAGCCAAAAACATTCAGTACTTC; CDR3 protein: CASSLGGVAKNIQYF
V gene: TRBV9; D gene: TRBD2; clone size: few; J gene: TRBJ2-5; CDR3 DNA: TGTGCCAGCAGTCGCACGGGGGGGCCGATGGTGGAGACCCAGTACTTC; CDR3 protein: CASSRTGGPMVETQYF
V gene: TRBV9; D gene: TRBD2; clone size: many; J gene: TRBJ2-1; CDR3 DNA: TGTGCCAGCAGCGTACTAGCGGGGGGGCAGAGGGATGAGCAGTTCTTC; CDR3 protein: CASSVLAGGQRDEQFF
V gene: TRBV9; D gene: -; clone size: many; J gene: TRBJ2-5; CDR3 DNA: TGTGCCAGCAGTTTTTTAGACGGCGGGATACAAGAGACCCAGTACTTC; CDR3 protein: CASSFLDGGIQETQYF
V gene: TRBV9; D gene: -; clone size: many; J gene: TRBJ1-4; CDR3 DNA: TGTGCCAGCAGCGCCCTTTCAGGGGAAGGGGGTGAAAAACTGTTTTTT; CDR3 protein: CASSALSGEGGEKLFF
V gene: TRBV9; D gene: -; clone size: many; J gene: TRBJ2-1; CDR3 DNA: TGTGCCAGCAGCCCTTGGGACTCCTTAAATGAGCAGTTCTTC; CDR3 protein: CASSPWDSLNEQFF
V gene: TRBV9; D gene: -; clone size: many; J gene: TRBJ1-4; CDR3 DNA: TGTGCCAGCAGCATCAGCGGGACCTCTAATGAAAAACTGTTTTTT; CDR3 protein: CASSISGTSNEKLFF
V gene: TRBV9; D gene: -; clone size: many; J gene: TRBJ1-1; CDR3 DNA: TGTGCCAGCAGAGCTACATCGGGACAGAACACTGAAGCTTTCTTT; CDR3 protein: CASRATSGQNTEAFF
V gene: TRBV9; D gene: -; clone size: many; J gene: TRBJ2-3; CDR3 DNA: TGTGCCAGCAGCGGAGCTAGCGGCACAGATACGCAGTATTTT; CDR3 protein: CASSGASGTDTQYF
V gene: TRBV21-1; D gene: -; clone size: many; J gene: TRBJ2-7; CDR3 DNA: TGTGCCAGCAGCCGTCCACTACACTCCTACGAGCAGTACTTC; CDR3 protein: CASSRPLHSYEQYF
V gene: TRBV9; D gene: TRBD2; clone size: many; J gene: TRBJ2-1; CDR3 DNA: TGTGCCAGCAGCTCCCGGGGGGTGGGACCCTCCTACAATGAGCAGTTCTTC; CDR3 protein: CASSSRGVGPSYNEQFF
V gene: TRBV9; D gene: -; clone size: many; J gene: TRBJ2-5; CDR3 DNA: TGTGCCAGCAGTCGTTCAGGAGTCCAGTACTTC; CDR3 protein: CASSRSGVQYF